The 3 T cell receptor beta chains in this list originate from one sample, sequenced in a study of CD8+ T cells in alopecia areata. RNA was extracted and reverse transcribed into cDNA as the sequencing template. Sequencing used immunoSEQ multiplex PCR; TCRdb keeps in-frame clones, though not all of them. The profile covers about 270,000 clones, none occurring a single time. Cells pooled from cutaneous lymph nodes were sorted on CD4, CD8alpha, NKG2D, NKG2ACE and other markers. Material for sequencing was CD4+ T cells sorted from a lymph node. The receptors come from a C3H/HeJ mouse with alopecia areata. For this strain, the MHC haplotype corresponds to H2-k.

A word on this clone: All gene names here are mouse names. The same CDR3 arises from other DNA sequences in this sample as well. The sequenced part of the CDR3 DNA is TGCACCTGCAGTGCCCAGAACACCGGG. Its protein is CTCSAQNTG. The CDR3 in full is CTCSAQNTGQLYF. The chain is built from TRBV1 and TRBJ2-2; D gene unclear. Read sequence stops 4 residues before the CDR3 end, and the germline J gene provides the missing end. Per germline, CDR1 NSQYPW and CDR2 LRSPGD (reference sequence). The V and J ends lost 3 bases and 2 bases respectively, with 4 bases between them. The length of the CDR3 is 13 residues.

This clone occurred a few times. Germline and genes here are mouse. The observed sequence ends 4 residues before the CDR3 terminus, with the missing tail filled in from the germline J gene. Other DNA variants within this sample encode the same CDR3. The rearrangement links TRBV5 to TRBJ2-5, with 8 nucleotides matching TRBD2. The CDR3 covers 14 residues. After removal of 4 bases from V and 2 bases from J, the junction contained 2 bases not matched to a gene. The germline V gene encodes CDR1 LGHNA and CDR2 YNLKQL (reference sequence). CDR3 DNA (partial): TGTGCCAGCAGCCCCGACTGGGGCCAAGAC. As protein: CASSPDWGQD. The CDR3 in its entirety is CASSPDWGQDTQYF.

About this clone: Genes and germline come from the mouse. The read ends 4 residues shy of where the CDR3 ends; the end is completed using the germline J gene. Other DNA sequences in this specimen translate into the identical CDR3. The rearrangement joins TRBV1 to TRBJ2-7; 8 bases are a match to TRBD2. The CDR3 length is 15 residues. V shed 0 bases, J shed 3 bases, and the junction held 4 bases outside the gene matches. Germline V gene data show CDR1 as NSQYPW and CDR2 as LRSPGD (reference sequence). Incomplete CDR3 DNA: TGCACCTGCAGTGCAGATCAGCTGGGGGGCTAT. Translated, it gives CTCSADQLGGY. The complete CDR3 protein is CTCSADQLGGYEQYF.